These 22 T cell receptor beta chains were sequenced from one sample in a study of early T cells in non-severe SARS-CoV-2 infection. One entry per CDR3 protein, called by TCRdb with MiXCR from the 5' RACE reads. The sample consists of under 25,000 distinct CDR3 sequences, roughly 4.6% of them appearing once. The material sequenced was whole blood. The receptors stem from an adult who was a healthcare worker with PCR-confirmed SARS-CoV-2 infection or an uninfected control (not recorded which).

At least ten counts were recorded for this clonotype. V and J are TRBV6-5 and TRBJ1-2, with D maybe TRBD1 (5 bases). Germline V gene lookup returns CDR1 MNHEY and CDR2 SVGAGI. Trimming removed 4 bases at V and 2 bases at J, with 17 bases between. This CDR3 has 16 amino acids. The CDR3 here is CASSLTHAHRNYGYTF. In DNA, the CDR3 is TGTGCCAGCAGTTTAACCCACGCCCACAGGAACTATGGCTACACCTTC.

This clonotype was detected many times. CDR3: CASSLGRGLSGDTQYF. CDR3 in DNA: TGTGCCAGCAGCTTAGGGAGGGGACTCTCCGGGGATACGCAGTATTTT. V usage is TRBV7-3 and J usage is TRBJ2-3, with 7 bases aligning to TRBD2. Germline V gives CDR1 SGHTA, CDR2 FQGTGA. This CDR3 comprises 16 residues. J gave up 6 bases and V 2 bases, and 11 bases lay outside the gene matches.

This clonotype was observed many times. CDR3 region: CSVERSRASETQYF. In nucleotides, the CDR3 is TGCAGCGTTGAACGGTCCAGGGCTTCAGAGACCCAGTACTTC. The rearrangement joins TRBV29-1 to TRBJ2-5; a possible D gene is TRBD1 (5 bases). The CDR3 is 14 residues long. Germline V gives CDR1 SQVTM, CDR2 ANQGSEA. V gave up 2 bases and J gave up 4 bases, with 14 bases separating them.

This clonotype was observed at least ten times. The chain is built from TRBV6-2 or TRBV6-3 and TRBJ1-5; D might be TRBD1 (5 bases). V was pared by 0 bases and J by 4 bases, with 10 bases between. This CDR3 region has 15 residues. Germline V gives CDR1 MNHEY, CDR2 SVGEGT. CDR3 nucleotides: TGTGCCAGCAGTTACTCCCGGGGCCGGAATCAGCCCCAGCATTTT. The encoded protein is CASSYSRGRNQPQHF.

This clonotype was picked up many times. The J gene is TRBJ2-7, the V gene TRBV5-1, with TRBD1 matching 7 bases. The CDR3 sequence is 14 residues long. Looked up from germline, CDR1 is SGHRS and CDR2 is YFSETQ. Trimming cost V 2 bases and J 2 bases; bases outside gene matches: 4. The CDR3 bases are TGCGCCAGCAGCTTCTTAGGGGGCACCTACGAGCAGTACTTC. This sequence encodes CASSFLGGTYEQYF. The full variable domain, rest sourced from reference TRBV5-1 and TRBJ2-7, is KAGVTQTPRYLIKTRGQQVTLSCSPISGHRSVSWYQQTPGQGLQFLFEYFSETQRNKGNFPGRFSGRQFSNSRSEMNVSTLELGDSALYLCASSFLGGTYEQYFGPGTRLTVT.

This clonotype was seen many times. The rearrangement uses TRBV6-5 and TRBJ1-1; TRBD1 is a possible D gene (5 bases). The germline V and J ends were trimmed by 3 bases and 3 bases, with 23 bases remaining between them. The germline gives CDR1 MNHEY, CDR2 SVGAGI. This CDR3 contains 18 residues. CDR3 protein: CASSYRSGGGGMDTEAFF. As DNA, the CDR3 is TGTGCCAGCAGTTATAGGTCCGGTGGTGGGGGGATGGACACTGAAGCTTTCTTT.

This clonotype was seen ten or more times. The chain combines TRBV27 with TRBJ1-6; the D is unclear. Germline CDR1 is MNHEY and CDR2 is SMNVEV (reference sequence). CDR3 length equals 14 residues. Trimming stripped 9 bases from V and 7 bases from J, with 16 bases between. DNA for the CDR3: TGTGCCAGTGGAACCTACAGCGCCAATTCACCCCTCCACTTT. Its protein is CASGTYSANSPLHF.

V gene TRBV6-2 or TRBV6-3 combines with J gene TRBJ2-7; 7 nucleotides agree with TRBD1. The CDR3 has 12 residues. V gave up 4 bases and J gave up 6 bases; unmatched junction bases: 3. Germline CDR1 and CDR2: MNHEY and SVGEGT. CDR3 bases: TGTGCCAGCAGTTCACAGGGGATCGAGCAGTACTTC. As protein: CASSSQGIEQYF.

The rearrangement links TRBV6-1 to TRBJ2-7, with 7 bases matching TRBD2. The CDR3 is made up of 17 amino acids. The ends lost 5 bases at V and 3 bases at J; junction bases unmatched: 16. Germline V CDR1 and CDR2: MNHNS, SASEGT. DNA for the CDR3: TGTGCCAGCAGTCATTCCCCGGACCCAGGACTAGGCTACGAGCAGTACTTC. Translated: CASSHSPDPGLGYEQYF.

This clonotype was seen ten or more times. The CDR3 is CASSFVLAAGVAKNIQYF. Here the CDR3 DNA reads TGTGCCAGCAGTTTTGTCTTGGCGGCAGGGGTAGCCAAAAACATTCAGTACTTC. The chain joins TRBV12-3 or TRBV12-4 to TRBJ2-4, with D possibly matching TRBD1 (6 bases). The V end was cut by 3 bases, the J end by 0 bases, with 18 bases between. The CDR3 is 18 residues long.

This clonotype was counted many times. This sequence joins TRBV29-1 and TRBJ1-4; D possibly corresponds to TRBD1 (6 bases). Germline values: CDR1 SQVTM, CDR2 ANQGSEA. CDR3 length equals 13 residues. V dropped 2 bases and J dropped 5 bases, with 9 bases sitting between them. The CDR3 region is CSVERDTNEKLFF. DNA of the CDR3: TGCAGCGTTGAACGGGACACCAATGAAAAACTGTTTTTT.

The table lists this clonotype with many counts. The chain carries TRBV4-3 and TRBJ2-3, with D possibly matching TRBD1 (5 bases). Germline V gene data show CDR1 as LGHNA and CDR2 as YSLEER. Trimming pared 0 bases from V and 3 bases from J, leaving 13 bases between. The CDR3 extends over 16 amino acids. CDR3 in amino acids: CASSQDLGDRTDTQYF. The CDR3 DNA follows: TGCGCCAGCAGCCAAGATCTCGGCGACAGAACAGATACGCAGTATTTT.

The CDR3 is CASSQDRGSVYGYTF. The DNA for the CDR3 is TGCGCCAGCAGCCAAGATCGGGGGTCGGTCTATGGCTACACCTTC. The V gene is TRBV4-3, the J gene TRBJ1-2, with TRBD1 as a possible D gene (5 bases). Germline CDR1 LGHNA, CDR2 YSLEER. The CDR3 covers 15 residues. V was cut by 0 bases and J by 4 bases, with 12 bases left in between.

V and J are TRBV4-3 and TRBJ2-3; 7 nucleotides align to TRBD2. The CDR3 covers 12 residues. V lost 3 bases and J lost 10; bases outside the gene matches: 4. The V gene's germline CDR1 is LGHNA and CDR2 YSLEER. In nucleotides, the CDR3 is TGCGCCAGCAGCCATGGACTAGTTGCGCAGTATTTT. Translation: CASSHGLVAQYF.

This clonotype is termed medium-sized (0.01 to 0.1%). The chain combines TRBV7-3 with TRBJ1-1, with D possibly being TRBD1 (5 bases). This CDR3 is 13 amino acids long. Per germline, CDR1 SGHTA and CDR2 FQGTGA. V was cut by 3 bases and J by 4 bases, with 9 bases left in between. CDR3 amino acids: CASSFRESTEAFF. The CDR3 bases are TGTGCCAGCAGCTTCAGGGAGAGCACTGAAGCTTTCTTT.

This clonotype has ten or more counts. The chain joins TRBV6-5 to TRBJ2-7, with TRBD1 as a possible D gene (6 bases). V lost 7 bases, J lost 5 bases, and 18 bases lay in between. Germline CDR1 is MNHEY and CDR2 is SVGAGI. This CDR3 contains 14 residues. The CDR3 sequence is CASTLTRGDNEQYF. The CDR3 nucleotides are TGTGCCAGCACTCTCACGAGAGGGGACAACGAGCAGTACTTC.

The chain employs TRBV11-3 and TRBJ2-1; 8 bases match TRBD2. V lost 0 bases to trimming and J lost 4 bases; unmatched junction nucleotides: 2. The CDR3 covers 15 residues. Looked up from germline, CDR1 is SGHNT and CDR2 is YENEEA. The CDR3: CASSLDGTSYNEQFF. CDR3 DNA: TGTGCCAGCAGCTTAGATGGGACTAGTTACAATGAGCAGTTCTTC.

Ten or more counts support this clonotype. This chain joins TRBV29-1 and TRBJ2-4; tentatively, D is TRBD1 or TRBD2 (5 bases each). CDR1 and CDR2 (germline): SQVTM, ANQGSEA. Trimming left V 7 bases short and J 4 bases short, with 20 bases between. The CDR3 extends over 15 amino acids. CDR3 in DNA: TGCAGCGCAAGTGGACGGCCTGGGGGTAAAAACATTCAGTACTTC. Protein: CSASGRPGGKNIQYF.

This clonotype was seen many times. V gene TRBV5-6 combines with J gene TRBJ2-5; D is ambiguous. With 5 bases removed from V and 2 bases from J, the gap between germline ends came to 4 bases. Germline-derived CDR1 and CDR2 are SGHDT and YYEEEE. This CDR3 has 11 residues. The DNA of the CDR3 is TGTGCCAGCAGAAGGCAAGAGACCCAGTACTTC. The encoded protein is CASRRQETQYF.

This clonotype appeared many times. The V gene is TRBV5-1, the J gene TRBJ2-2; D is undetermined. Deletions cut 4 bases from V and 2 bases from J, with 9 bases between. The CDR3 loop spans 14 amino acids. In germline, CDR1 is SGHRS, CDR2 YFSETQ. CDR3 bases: TGCGCCAGCAGCCTGGGCTTTAACACCGGGGAGCTGTTTTTT. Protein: CASSLGFNTGELFF.

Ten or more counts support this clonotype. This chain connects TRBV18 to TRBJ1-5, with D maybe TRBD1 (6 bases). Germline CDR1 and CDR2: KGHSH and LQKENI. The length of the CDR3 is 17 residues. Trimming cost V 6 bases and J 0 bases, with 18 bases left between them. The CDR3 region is CASSPSAGVFSNQPQHF. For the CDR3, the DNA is TGTGCCAGCTCTCCCTCAGCAGGGGTTTTTAGCAATCAGCCCCAGCATTTT.

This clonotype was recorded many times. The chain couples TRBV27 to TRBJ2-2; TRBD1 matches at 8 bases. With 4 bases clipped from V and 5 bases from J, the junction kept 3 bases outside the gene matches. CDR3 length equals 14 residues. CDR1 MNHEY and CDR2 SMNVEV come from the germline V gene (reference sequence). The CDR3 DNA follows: TGTGCCAGCAGTTGGGGACAGGCTACCGGGGAGCTGTTTTTT. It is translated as CASSWGQATGELFF.